The entry below gives a single T cell receptor beta chain sequence along with its context. Antigen unknown. This record comes from a study of shared clonotypes between healthy human individuals. Overall study findings and caveats: The sharing of 4.5% to 6.5% of naive CD4 clonotypes was seen across several donors.

The germline gives CDR1 SGHDN, CDR2 FVKESK. This CDR3 spans 18 amino acids. V shed 0 bases and J shed 3 bases, with 20 bases lying between them. Sequencing used immunoSEQ multiplex PCR; TCRdb keeps in-frame clones, though not all of them. The data show some 790,000 clones, with 72% seen just once and about 1.7% held by the top ten. The sequenced sample was memory CD4+ T cells sorted from blood. As to subset: CD45RA-negative fraction. This chain uses TRBV14 with TRBJ2-5; D remains ambiguous. The receptor comes from a young woman in good health. The CDR3 DNA sequence: TGTGCCAGCAGCCAAGAGCAGGCAGCCTCTCCTTCTAAAGAGACCCAGTACTTC. This sequence encodes CASSQEQAASPSKETQYF. Variable domain in full (rest from reference TRBV14 and TRBJ2-5): EAGVTQFPSHSVIEKGQTVTLRCDPISGHDNLYWYRRVMGKEIKFLLHFVKESKQDESGMPNNRFLAERTGGTYSTLKVQPAELEDSGVYFCASSQEQAASPSKETQYFGPGTRLLVL.